Included here is one T cell receptor (beta chain) sequence, with context. No antigen is known for it. One base away there is no much larger clone; base qualities are not given. Resection was performed on patients in Japan or China between the mid-2010s and the late 2010s. The histologic diagnosis of each case was independently confirmed on H&E slides by two lung cancer pathologists. The AllPrep DNA/RNA FFPE Kit was used to isolate DNA from FFPE tissue. Taken from the germline V gene (reference sequence), the CDR1 and CDR2 loops are SEHNR and FQNEAQ. Including cysteine and phenylalanine, the CDR3 has 17 amino acids. Just the 51-base CDR3 DNA is kept, in frame starting at base 1. V is clipped by 1 base and J by 8 bases, and the sequence between their germline boundaries is 20 bases long. This entry is derived from a study of immune evolution from preneoplasia to lung adenocarcinoma (dated by TCRdb to the early 2020s). Regarding the complete study: Immune contexture across lung adenocarcinoma precursors and invasive adenocarcinoma was profiled using immune gene expression, TCR sequencing and multiplex immunofluorescence. Resected precursor lesions (AAH, AIS, MIA) and invasive adenocarcinomas were compared with paired morphologically normal lung tissue. Sample size was determined by specimen availability and not by a prior power calculation. The immune data were integrated with whole exome sequencing and methylation data obtained from the same cohort of nodules. The overall cohort was made up of over 40 patients with pulmonary nodules who had surgical resection. TCR sequencing data came from approximately 51 patients. The study reported that 90 to 120 samples were used for TCR sequencing. POLYSOLVER was used to infer Class I HLA alleles from exome data, while LOHHLA was used to detect allele-specific HLA loss. What the work shows at the level of the full study, not this receptor alone: Findings were based on association rather than direct causation; larger cohorts with long-term follow-up and longitudinal biopsies were deemed needed. Clonality was highest in normal lung, while later-stage lesions appeared to show lower clonality but higher T cell density and diversity. All patients were from Japan and China, so applicability to Western populations was uncertain. Top T cell clone frequencies were highest in normal lung and appeared to decrease progressively from AAH through AIS, MIA and invasive adenocarcinoma.

The immunoSEQ hsTCRbeta Kit was used to sequence TCR beta CDR3 regions from DNA. As for the original processing: TCR sequencing data were analysed with the ImmunoSEQ Analyzer. T cell clonality was defined as 1 minus Pielou's evenness, calculated on productive rearrangements. To measure T cell diversity, the inverse Simpson index was applied to productive templates. T cell density was defined as TCR beta template counts normalized to usable DNA, with usable DNA estimated by amplifying and sequencing housekeeping genes. Two-sided Kruskal-Wallis tests were used to compare TCR metrics across histologic stages. TCRdb limited this immuneACCESS table to in-frame rearrangements with V and J called. A share of clones is missing; checked studies link under half to unresolved V genes, and the rest is unexplained. V, J and clone size reflect that table, while D and trimming were determined from the DNA. The sample table records approximately 5,000 clones; nearly 80% of these occur just once. The leading ten clones occupy 26% of the sample.

The TCR comes from a person in their 60s with lung adenocarcinoma. The material sequenced was FFPE normal lung tissue adjacent to the tumor. This chain joins TRBV7-9 to TRBJ2-2; TRBD2 is a weak D gene call, 6 bases matching. The nucleotides read TGTGCCAGCAGCTTAGGCCTCGGGACTCGACGTTGGGGGGAGCTGTTTTTT. This codes for CASSLGLGTRRWGELFF.